This T cell receptor (beta chain) was observed in a study of blood T cells in healthy people across ages (dated by TCRdb to between 2014 and 2017). Notes on the research overall: Template switching captured roughly one uniquely barcoded TCR beta cDNA molecule per two T cells in model experiments. To track age-related changes in TCR beta repertoire diversity, the study relied on deep sequencing normalized with unique cDNA molecular identifiers. Four age groups were formed from the donors: young (average roughly 15 years), middle-aged (around 37), aged (more than 55) and long-lived (less than 85). To avoid experimental bias, donors of different ages were randomly spread across the sequencing lanes. For two donors (one aged 18 to 29 and one aged 80 or older), the study analyzed two additional independent replicas of 1 million unique cDNA reads from the same blood draw. Paper-wide results and their limitations: Observed TCR beta diversity correlated strongly with the percentage of naive T cells measured by flow cytometry. Compared with the aged group, the long-lived group had more naive CD4+ T cells, fewer expanded clones and increased TCR diversity, a pattern suggesting age selection. Conclusive comparison of naive and antigen-experienced compartments was prevented by the profiling of bulk unsorted PBMCs. As age increased, observed TCR beta diversity per million T cells dropped in a roughly linear way, and a significant reduction was already evident by age 40. Because donor CMV infection status was unknown, age-related changes in expanded clonotypes were potentially confounded. Estimates of total diversity based on one million sequenced T cells were considered lower bounds and underestimates.

Concerning this clonotype: What this receptor recognizes is not known. Nothing much larger sits one base from this clone, and base qualities are not available.

As encoded in the germline V gene, CDR1 is SQVTM while CDR2 is ANQGSEA. The CDR3 runs 12 residues from the cysteine to the phenylalanine. The read is trimmed to its CDR3 DNA, 36 bases read in frame from base 1. V is cut back by 7 bases and J by 3 bases, with 6 bases in the junction unmatched. The roughly 39 donors, aged about 6 to 95 years, were systemically healthy Caucasian individuals from Russia. About 9.8 milliliters of peripheral blood were drawn from each donor into EDTA-treated Vacutainer tubes. Ficoll-Paque density-gradient centrifugation was used to isolate PBMCs, with at least 6.5 million per sample. Total RNA was extracted from PBMCs with Trizol reagent, with at least 6 micrograms obtained per sample. The percentages of naive CD45RAhigh/CD27high T cells were determined by flow cytometry on a PBMC aliquot from every donor. Libraries were prepared through 5' RACE. Data came from an Illumina HiSeq 2500. A second roughly 6 to 11 cycle PCR used a sample-barcoded 5' primer and a J-beta primer mix. A template-switch 5' adaptor carrying 12 random nucleotides introduced a unique molecular identifier onto each TCR beta cDNA molecule. Each sample yielded at least 3 million CDR3-containing paired-end reads. All of the RNA was converted into first-strand cDNA using the Mint cDNA synthesis kit, with a TRBC-specific oligonucleotide serving as the primer. Following uracil-DNA glycosylase treatment, a first 18-cycle PCR with universal primers M1SS and BC2_uni_R was performed on all cDNA. Concerning the study's data processing: For normalization, 1 million high-quality reads, each with a distinct molecular identifier, were randomly selected from each sample. Instead of being binned into consensus sequences, reads that shared molecular identifiers were thrown out. CDR3 identification, clonotype clustering and error correction used MiTCR with a Q25 quality threshold and the strictest error-elimination algorithm. A nonparametric unseen species model with Euler transformation was used to estimate lower-bound total TCR beta diversity. TCRdb took the public reads, trimmed them with fastp at Q25, ran MiXCR for clone calling and kept in-frame beta chains. Entries that share a CDR3 protein sequence are merged under the most common genes and DNA. These V and J calls derive from TCRdb rather than the authors' analysis. Present in this sample are hundreds of thousands of distinct CDR3 sequences, around 45% of which were seen just once. Of the sample, under 35% is held by the ten largest clones.

The TCR comes from a woman aged 55-69 years in good health. The sequencing input was blood. The chain is made from TRBV29-1 and TRBJ2-7, with 7 middle bases fitting TRBD1. The encoded CDR3 is CSGSTGYYEQYF. The sequenced DNA: TGCAGCGGATCGACAGGGTACTACGAGCAGTACTTC.